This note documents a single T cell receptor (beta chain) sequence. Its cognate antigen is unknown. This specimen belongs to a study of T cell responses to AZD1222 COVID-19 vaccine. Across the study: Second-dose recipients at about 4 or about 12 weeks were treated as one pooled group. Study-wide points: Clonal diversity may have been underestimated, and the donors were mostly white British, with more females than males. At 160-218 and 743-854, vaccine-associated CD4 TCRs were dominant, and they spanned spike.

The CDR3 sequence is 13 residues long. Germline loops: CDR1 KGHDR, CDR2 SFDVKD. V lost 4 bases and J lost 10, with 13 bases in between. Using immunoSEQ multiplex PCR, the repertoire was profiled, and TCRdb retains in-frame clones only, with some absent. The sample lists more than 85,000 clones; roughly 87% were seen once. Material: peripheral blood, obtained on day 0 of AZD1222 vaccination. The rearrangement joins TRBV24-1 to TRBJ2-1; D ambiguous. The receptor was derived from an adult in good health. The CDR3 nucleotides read TGTGCCACCAGTGACCCCGTTGTCCGGGAGCAGTTCTTC. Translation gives CATSDPVVREQFF.